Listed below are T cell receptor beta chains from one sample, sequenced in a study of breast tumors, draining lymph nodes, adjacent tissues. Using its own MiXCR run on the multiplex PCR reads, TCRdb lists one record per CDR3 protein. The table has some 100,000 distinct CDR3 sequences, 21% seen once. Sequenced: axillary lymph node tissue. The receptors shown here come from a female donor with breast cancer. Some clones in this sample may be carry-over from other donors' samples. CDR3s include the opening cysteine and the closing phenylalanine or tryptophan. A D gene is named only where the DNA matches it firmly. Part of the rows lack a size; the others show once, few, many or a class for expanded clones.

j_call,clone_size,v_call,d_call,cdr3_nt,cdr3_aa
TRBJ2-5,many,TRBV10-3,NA,TGTGCCATCAGTGAGTCTAGGGGGGGGCGAGAGACCCAGTACTTC,CAISESRGGRETQYF
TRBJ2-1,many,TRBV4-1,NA,TGCGCCAGCAGCCAAGAAGGACAGTACAATGAGCAGTTCTTC,CASSQEGQYNEQFF
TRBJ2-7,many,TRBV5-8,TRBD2,TGTGCCAGCAGCTCGGGACTAGCGGGAGATCTTTACGAGCAGTACTTC,CASSSGLAGDLYEQYF
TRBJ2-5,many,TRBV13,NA,TGTGCCAGCAGCTACGGGATGTACCAAGAGACCCAGTACTTC,CASSYGMYQETQYF
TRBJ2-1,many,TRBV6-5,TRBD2,TGTGCCAGCAGTATAGCGGGCGAGCAGTTCTTC,CASSIAGEQFF
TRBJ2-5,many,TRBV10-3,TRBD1,TGTGCCATCAGTGAGGGGGACAGGGGGCAAGAGACCCAGTACTTC,CAISEGDRGQETQYF
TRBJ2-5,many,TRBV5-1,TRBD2,TGCGCCAGCAGCCCCGAGCGGGGGGGCCTACGGAAGACCCAGTACTTC,CASSPERGGLRKTQYF
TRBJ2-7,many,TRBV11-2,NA,TGTGCCAGCAGCCCCCAGGGGGGATCCTCCTACGAGCAGTACTTC,CASSPQGGSSYEQYF
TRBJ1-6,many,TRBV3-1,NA,TGTGCCAGCAGCCAAGGACGGTCTCATAATTCACCCCTCCACTTT,CASSQGRSHNSPLHF
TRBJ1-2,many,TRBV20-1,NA,TGCAGTGCTGCACCCTCGTATGGCTACACCTTC,CSAAPSYGYTF
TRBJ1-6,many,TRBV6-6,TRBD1,TGTGCCAGCAGTAGAACAGGGGTAGATAATTCACCCCTCCACTTT,CASSRTGVDNSPLHF
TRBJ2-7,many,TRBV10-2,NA,TGCGCCAGCGGAGTGCCACACTACGAGCAGTACTTC,CASGVPHYEQYF
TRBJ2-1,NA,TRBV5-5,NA,TGTGCCAGCAGGCCTCAAACCCGCCAGGGTACCGATGAGCAGTTCTTC,CASRPQTRQGTDEQFF
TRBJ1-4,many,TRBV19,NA,TGTGCCAGTAGTATAGGGGAGAGAAAACTGTTTTTT,CASSIGERKLFF
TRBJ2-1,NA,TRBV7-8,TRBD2,TGTGCCAGCAGCTTAGTCCTCAGGACTAGTGAGAATGAGCAGTTCTTC,CASSLVLRTSENEQFF
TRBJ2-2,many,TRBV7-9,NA,TGTGCCACCGACCCCGGCACCGGGGAGCTGTTTTTT,CATDPGTGELFF
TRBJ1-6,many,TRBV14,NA,TGTGCCAGCAGCCCTTGGACAGATAATTCACCCCTCCACTTT,CASSPWTDNSPLHF
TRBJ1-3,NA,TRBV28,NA,TGTGCCAGCAGTTTTGGGTCAGGAGCCCCCTCTGGAAACACCATATATTTT,CASSFGSGAPSGNTIYF
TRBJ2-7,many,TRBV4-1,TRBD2,TGCGCCAGCAGCCAAGCTCTAGGGTGGACTAGCGGGGTCGTAGAGCAGTACTTC,CASSQALGWTSGVVEQYF
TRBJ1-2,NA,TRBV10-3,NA,TGTGCCATCAGGGGCCTGGACAGCTCCTCCTATGGCTACACCTTC,CAIRGLDSSSYGYTF
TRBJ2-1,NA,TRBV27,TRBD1,TGTGCCAGCAGTCGCTACGCTCCGGACAGGGGTAATGAGCAGTTCTTC,CASSRYAPDRGNEQFF
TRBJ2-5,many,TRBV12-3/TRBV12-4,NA,TGTGCCAGCAGTCGGACTAAGGGGCGGACCCAGTACTTC,CASSRTKGRTQYF
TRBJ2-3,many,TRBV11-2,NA,TGTGCCAGCAGCACCGAAGGGACAGATACGCAGTATTTT,CASSTEGTDTQYF
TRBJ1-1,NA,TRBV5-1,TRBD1,TGCGCCAGCAGCTTGGAAGGGGACAGCTCAATGAACACTGAAGCTTTCTTT,CASSLEGDSSMNTEAFF
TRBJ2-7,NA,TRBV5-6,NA,TGTGCCTGCAGCTTGGGCACGCGCTACGAGCAGTACTTC,CACSLGTRYEQYF
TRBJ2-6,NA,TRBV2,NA,TGTGCCAGCAGGGAGAGCTCTGGGGCCAACGTCCTGACTTTC,CASRESSGANVLTF
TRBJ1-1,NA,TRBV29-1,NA,TGCAGCGTTGAAGAATTGACGACGAACACTGAAGCTTTCTTT,CSVEELTTNTEAFF
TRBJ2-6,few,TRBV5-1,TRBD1,TGCGCCAGCAGCTCGGGGACAGGAGCCTCTGGGGCCAACGTCCTGACTTTC,CASSSGTGASGANVLTF
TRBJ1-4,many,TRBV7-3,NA,TGTGCCAGCAGCCTTGGGGGCGGATCTAATGAAAAACTGTTTTTT,CASSLGGGSNEKLFF
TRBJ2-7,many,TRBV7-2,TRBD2,TGTGCCAGCAGCCCGACTAGCGGGAGGTTCGAGCAGTACTTC,CASSPTSGRFEQYF
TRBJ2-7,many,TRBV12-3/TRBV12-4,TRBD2,TGTGCCAGCACCCCAATTGCGGGAGGGCCTTACTACGAGCAGTACTTC,CASTPIAGGPYYEQYF
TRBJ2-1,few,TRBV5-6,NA,TGTGCCAGCAGCTTCTACAGGGCCAATGAGCAGTTCTTC,CASSFYRANEQFF
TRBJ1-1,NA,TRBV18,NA,TGTGCCAGCTCACCACAGGGACGGACTGAAGCTTTCTTT,CASSPQGRTEAFF
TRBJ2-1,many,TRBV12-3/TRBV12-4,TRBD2,TGTGCCAGCAGTTTTGAGATTAGCGGGGCAAAGTACAATGAGCAGTTCTTC,CASSFEISGAKYNEQFF
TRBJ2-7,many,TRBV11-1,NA,TGTGCCAGCAGCTTCAAATACGAGCAGTACTTC,CASSFKYEQYF
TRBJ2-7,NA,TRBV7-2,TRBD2,TGTGCCAGCAGTTTCCGGACTAGCGGAGTCTACGAGCGGTACTTC,CASSFRTSGVYERYF
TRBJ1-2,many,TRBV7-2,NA,TGTGCCAGCAGCTTAGATGGCTATGGCTACACCTTC,CASSLDGYGYTF
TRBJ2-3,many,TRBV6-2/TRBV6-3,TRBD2,TGTGCCAGCAGTTCTCCGGGACTAGCGGGGCCAGATACGCAGTATTTT,CASSSPGLAGPDTQYF
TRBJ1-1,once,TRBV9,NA,TGTGCCAGCGGTACAGATGGTGTAGCTTTCTTT,CASGTDGVAFF
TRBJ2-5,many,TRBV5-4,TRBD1,TGTGCCATCAAGGGACAGAACCAAGAGACCCAGTACTTC,CAIKGQNQETQYF
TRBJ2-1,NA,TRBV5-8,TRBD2,TGTGCCAGCAGCTTGGGACTAGCGGGAGCACAGTTCTTC,CASSLGLAGAQFF